The T cell receptor (beta chain) under discussion was sequenced for a study of blood T cells in healthy people across ages. A second PCR of about 6 to 12 cycles used a sample-barcoded 5' primer and a J-beta primer mix. TCRdb reprocessed the 5' RACE reads with MiXCR, giving one entry per CDR3 protein. The profile shows around 600,000 distinct CDR3 sequences, less than 60% of them singletons. Germline assignment: CDR1 DFQATT and CDR2 SNEGSKA (reference sequence). Deletions cut 0 bases from V and 2 bases from J, with 11 bases between. The CDR3 is 15 residues long. The sample consisted of blood. This TCR came from an elderly man in good health. V is TRBV20-1 and J is TRBJ2-1; possibly TRBD1 for D (6 bases). Here the CDR3 reads CSARDHKGAYNEQFF. The CDR3, as DNA: TGCAGTGCTAGAGATCACAAGGGGGCCTACAATGAGCAGTTCTTC.